Listed here are 20 T cell receptor beta chains from one sample, sequenced in a study of T cell responses to AZD1222 COVID-19 vaccine (TCRdb year 2021). In light of the paper, this sample's time point label describes: baseline before first vaccination. Library preparation employed the immunoSEQ multiplex PCR assay. Not all clones reach the TCRdb copy of this immuneACCESS table, which keeps in-frame sequences only. Checked studies attribute under half of the gap to unresolved V genes and leave the rest unexplained. This sample holds 150,000 or so clones; around 90% were observed only once. The leading ten clones occupy more than 1.1% of the sample. The source was peripheral blood, collected on day 0 of AZD1222 vaccination. The receptors here all came from an adult in good health.

The rearrangement links TRBV20-1 to TRBJ2-7; 10 bases are a match to TRBD2. J lost 3 bases, V lost 3 bases, and 8 bases had no gene match. CDR1 DFQATT and CDR2 SNEGSKA come from the germline V gene (reference sequence). CDR3 length equals 15 residues. This CDR3 reads CSASSSGRAGYEQYF. The CDR3 coding sequence is TGCAGTGCTAGTTCCAGCGGGAGGGCCGGCTACGAGCAGTACTTC.

This clone was observed a handful of times. The gene calls are TRBV2 and TRBJ1-1, with a tentative D call TRBD1 (5 bases). V dropped 1 base and J dropped 6 bases, with 9 bases sitting between them. This CDR3 is built from 13 residues. Germline CDR1 reads SNHLY; CDR2 reads FYNNEI. CDR3 region: CASSEEGWAEAFF. DNA of the CDR3: TGTGCCAGCAGTGAAGAGGGGTGGGCTGAAGCTTTCTTT.

Regarding this clone: Sequence at one end of the junction differs from germline and may be a read error. The CDR3 region is CASNSSGRGFYEQFF. CDR3 nucleotides: TGTGCTAGCAATAGTAGCGGGAGGGGTTTTTATGAGCAGTTCTTC. This chain joins TRBV7-7 and TRBJ2-1; 11 nucleotides match TRBD2. Germline CDR1 SSHAT, CDR2 FNYEAQ (reference sequence). The CDR3 sequence is 15 residues long.

This chain links TRBV5-4 with TRBJ1-4; tentative D call: TRBD1 (5 bases). The CDR3 has 15 residues. V shed 4 bases and J shed 3 bases, with 13 bases lying between them. Germline CDR1 reads SGHNT; CDR2 reads YYREEE (reference sequence). DNA for the CDR3: TGTGCCAGCAGCGATCCCCGGGACCCTAATGAAAAACTGTTTTTT. Protein: CASSDPRDPNEKLFF.

This chain links TRBV5-1 with TRBJ2-3; 9 positions match TRBD2. V lost 4 bases, J lost 6 bases, and 3 bases stayed unmatched. CDR3 length equals 13 residues. Germline CDR1 reads SGHRS; CDR2 reads YFSETQ. The CDR3 region is CASSGSGGDTQYF. The CDR3, as DNA: TGCGCCAGCAGCGGAAGCGGGGGGGATACGCAGTATTTT.

CDR3 amino acids: CASSGEGYTGELFF. The CDR3 DNA reads as TGTGCCAGCAGTGGGGAAGGATACACCGGGGAGCTGTTTTTT. This chain links TRBV2 with TRBJ2-2; D remains ambiguous. The CDR3 contains 14 residues. Per germline, CDR1 SNHLY and CDR2 FYNNEI. With 4 bases removed from V and 3 bases from J, the gap between germline ends came to 9 bases.

The gene calls are TRBV28 and TRBJ2-7; tentatively, D is TRBD2 (5 bases). This CDR3 region has 15 residues. The V and J ends lost 4 bases and 6 bases respectively, with 19 bases between them. CDR1 and CDR2 (germline): MDHEN, SYDVKM. CDR3 protein: CASSSSSGNGVEQYF. DNA for the CDR3: TGTGCCAGCAGTTCGTCAAGCGGAAATGGGGTCGAGCAGTACTTC.

The chain uses TRBV9 and TRBJ1-4, with D tentatively TRBD1 (5 bases). CDR3 size: 15 residues. V lost 3 bases and J lost 8, with 17 bases in between. Germline V gene sequence: CDR1 SGDLS, CDR2 YYNGEE. The CDR3: CASSESPQEKEKLFF. CDR3 DNA sequence: TGTGCCAGCAGCGAGTCCCCACAGGAGAAGGAAAAACTGTTTTTT.

V gene TRBV16 combines with J gene TRBJ2-1; D possibly corresponds to TRBD2 (6 bases). CDR1 is KGHSY, CDR2 FQNENV, per germline. This CDR3 region has 14 residues. Trimming took 1 base from V and 6 from J, leaving 10 bases between them. As DNA, the CDR3 is TGTGCCAGCAGCCAATTCGCGGGACGCAATGAGCAGTTCTTC. As protein: CASSQFAGRNEQFF.

The chain has TRBV30 and TRBJ2-1; D ambiguous. Germline assignment: CDR1 GTSNPN and CDR2 SVGIG (reference sequence). The CDR3 loop spans 15 amino acids. Trimming removed 1 base from V and 0 bases from J, with 10 bases in between. The CDR3 DNA reads as TGTGCCTGGAGTGCCCTTCAGTACTCCTACAATGAGCAGTTCTTC. It is translated as CAWSALQYSYNEQFF. Full variable domain (rest looked up from reference TRBV30 and TRBJ2-1): SQTIHQWPATLVQPVGSPLSLECTVEGTSNPNLYWYRQAAGRGLQLLFYSVGIGQISSEVPQNLSASRPQDRQFILSSKKLLLSDSGFYLCAWSALQYSYNEQFFGPGTRLTVL.

The chain couples TRBV11-3 to TRBJ2-7; D gene unclear. Germline values: CDR1 SGHNT, CDR2 YENEEA. The ends were cut back, 1 base at V and 5 bases at J, with 9 bases in the middle. The CDR3 extends over 13 amino acids. The CDR3 bases are TGTGCCAGCAGCTTAGGGATTAGCAACGAGCAGTACTTC. Protein: CASSLGISNEQYF.

The CDR3 spells CASSLVGAGNTIYF. The CDR3 region has the DNA TGTGCCAGCAGCTTGGTAGGGGCTGGAAACACCATATATTTT. The chain joins TRBV7-2 to TRBJ1-3, with D possibly being TRBD1 (5 bases). The germline V and J ends were trimmed by 3 bases and 2 bases, with 8 bases remaining between them. This CDR3 is 14 amino acids long. CDR1 is SGHTA and CDR2 is FQGNSA in the germline V gene.

The chain has TRBV18 and TRBJ2-2; TRBD1 agrees at 7 bases. CDR3 length: 16 residues. The germline V gene has CDR1 KGHSH and CDR2 LQKENI. V trimming: 0 bases; J trimming: 0 bases; junction bases outside the gene matches: 1. CDR3 residues: CASSPPGQPNTGELFF. The DNA of the CDR3 is TGTGCCAGCTCACCACCGGGACAGCCGAACACCGGGGAGCTGTTTTTT. The full variable domain, completed using reference TRBV18 and TRBJ2-2, is NAGVMQNPRHLVRRRGQEARLRCSPMKGHSHVYWYRQLPEEGLKFMVYLQKENIIDESGMPKERFSAEFPKEGPSILRIQQVVRGDSAAYFCASSPPGQPNTGELFFGEGSRLTVL.

This clone appeared once. The gene calls are TRBV7-2 and TRBJ1-4, with a weak D call TRBD1 (6 bases). V lost 0 bases and J 8 bases, leaving 10 bases between the germline ends. The CDR3 is made up of 14 amino acids. Per germline, CDR1 SGHTA and CDR2 FQGNSA. The CDR3 is CASSLARRGEKLFF. CDR3 coding DNA: TGTGCCAGCAGCTTAGCGCGGAGGGGGGAAAAACTGTTTTTT. The full variable domain, rest sourced from reference TRBV7-2 and TRBJ1-4, is GAGVSQSPSNKVTEKGKDVELRCDPISGHTALYWYRQSLGQGLEFLIYFQGNSAPDKSGLPSDRFSAERTGGSVSTLTIQRTQQEDSAVYLCASSLARRGEKLFFGSGTQLSVL.

The rearrangement uses TRBV6-2 or TRBV6-3 and TRBJ1-5; a possible D gene is TRBD1 (5 bases). V lost 2 bases and J lost 1, with 9 bases in between. Per the germline V gene, CDR1 is MNHEY and CDR2 is SVGEGT. The CDR3 covers 15 residues. The CDR3 is CASSYGGASNQPQHF. The CDR3 nucleotides read TGTGCCAGCAGTTACGGAGGGGCGAGCAATCAGCCCCAGCATTTT.

J is TRBJ1-2 and V is TRBV27, with no clear D. Germline V CDR1 and CDR2: MNHEY, SMNVEV (reference sequence). Trimming stripped 10 bases from V and 8 bases from J, with 17 bases between. The CDR3 is 12 amino acids. The CDR3 DNA follows: TGTGCCACCCTCCTCCACACGGGGGGCTACACCTTC. Amino acid sequence: CATLLHTGGYTF.

This clone was recorded once. V is TRBV2 and J is TRBJ2-7, with D possibly called TRBD1 or TRBD2 (5 bases each). The CDR3 runs to 14 residues. Germline-derived CDR1 and CDR2 are SNHLY and FYNNEI. Trimming shortened V by 7 bases and J by 7 bases, and 20 bases separated the two germline ends. This CDR3 is CASNPFLGEGEQYF. The CDR3 DNA is TGTGCCAGCAATCCCTTTTTGGGGGAAGGGGAGCAGTACTTC.

The genes are TRBV18 and TRBJ1-6; TRBD1 matches 8 bases. Germline CDR1 reads KGHSH; CDR2 reads LQKENI. This CDR3 is 15 amino acids long. Losses at the gene ends were 4 bases for V and 9 bases for J; bases not matched to a gene: 8. This CDR3 is CASSLSQGESSPLHF. In nucleotides, the CDR3 is TGTGCCAGCTCACTTTCACAGGGGGAGAGTTCACCCCTCCACTTT.

The chain carries TRBV2 and TRBJ1-3, with D unresolved. The CDR3 runs to 15 residues. V was cut by 4 bases and J by 1 base, with 11 bases left in between. Germline V lookup: CDR1 SNHLY, CDR2 FYNNEI. CDR3 residues: CASSGWPRSGNTIYF. As DNA, the CDR3 is TGTGCCAGCAGTGGGTGGCCAAGATCTGGAAACACCATATATTTT.

The chain uses TRBV19 and TRBJ1-2; possibly TRBD1 for D (6 bases). Germline loops: CDR1 LNHDA, CDR2 SQIVND (reference sequence). CDR3 length: 15 residues. The ends were cut back, 6 bases at V and 2 bases at J, with 16 bases in the middle. CDR3 amino acids: CASRRVDRTNYGYTF. The CDR3 region has the DNA TGTGCCAGTAGGAGAGTCGACAGGACCAACTATGGCTACACCTTC.